This T cell receptor beta chain was sequenced during a study of cytotoxic CD8 clonotypes in ibrutinib-treated CLL. Trimming removed 5 bases at V and 4 bases at J, with 18 bases between. In germline, CDR1 is KGHSH, CDR2 LQKENI. CDR3 length equals 15 residues. TCRdb's copy holds only in-frame clones and misses some; the assay was immunoSEQ multiplex PCR. The sample yields just over 200,000 clones, roughly three quarters seen once. This specimen consisted of PBMCs, obtained after 12 months of ibrutinib treatment. This clonotype was obtained from a human donor with chronic lymphocytic leukemia. The chain combines TRBV18 with TRBJ2-7; perhaps TRBD2 as D (7 bases). The CDR3 coding sequence is TGTGCCAGCTCAGATAATCGGGGGGCGTTGTACGAGCAGTACTTC. It yields the protein CASSDNRGALYEQYF.